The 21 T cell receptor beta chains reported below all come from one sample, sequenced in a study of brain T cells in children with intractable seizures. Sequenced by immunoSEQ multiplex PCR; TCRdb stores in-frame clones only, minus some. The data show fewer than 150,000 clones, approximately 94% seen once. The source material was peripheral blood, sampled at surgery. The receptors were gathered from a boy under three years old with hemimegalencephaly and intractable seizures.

The CDR3 spells CASSSRGIYEQYF. CDR3 sequence (DNA): TGTGCCAGCAGCTCCCGTGGCATCTACGAGCAGTACTTC. The V gene is TRBV11-3, the J gene TRBJ2-7; D not resolved. Trimming removed 4 bases at V and 3 bases at J, with 10 bases between. CDR3 length: 13 amino acids. Germline CDR1 SGHNT, CDR2 YENEEA.

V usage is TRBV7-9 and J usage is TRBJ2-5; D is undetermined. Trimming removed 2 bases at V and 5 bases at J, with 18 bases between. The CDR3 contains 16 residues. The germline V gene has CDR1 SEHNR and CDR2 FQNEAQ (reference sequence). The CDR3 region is CASSLSGRRPRETQYF. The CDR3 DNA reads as TGTGCCAGCAGCTTATCGGGTAGACGGCCTAGGGAGACCCAGTACTTC.

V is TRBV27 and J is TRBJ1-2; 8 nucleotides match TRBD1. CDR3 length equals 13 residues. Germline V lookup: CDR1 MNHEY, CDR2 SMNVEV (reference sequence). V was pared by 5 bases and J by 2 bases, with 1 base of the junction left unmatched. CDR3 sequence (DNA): TGTGCCAGCAGTAGACAGGGGAACTATGGCTACACCTTC. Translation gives CASSRQGNYGYTF.

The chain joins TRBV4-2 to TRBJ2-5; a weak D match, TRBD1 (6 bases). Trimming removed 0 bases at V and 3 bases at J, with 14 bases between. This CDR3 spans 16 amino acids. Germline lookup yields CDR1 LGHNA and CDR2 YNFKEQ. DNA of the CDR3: TGTGCCAGCAGCCAAGATTGGGGCAGGGGCAAAGAGACCCAGTACTTC. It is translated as CASSQDWGRGKETQYF.

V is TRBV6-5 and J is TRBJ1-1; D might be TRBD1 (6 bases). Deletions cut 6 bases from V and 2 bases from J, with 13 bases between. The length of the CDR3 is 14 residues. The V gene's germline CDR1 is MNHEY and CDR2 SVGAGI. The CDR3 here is CASRLRTANTEAFF. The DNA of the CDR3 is TGTGCCAGCAGGTTAAGGACAGCCAACACTGAAGCTTTCTTT.

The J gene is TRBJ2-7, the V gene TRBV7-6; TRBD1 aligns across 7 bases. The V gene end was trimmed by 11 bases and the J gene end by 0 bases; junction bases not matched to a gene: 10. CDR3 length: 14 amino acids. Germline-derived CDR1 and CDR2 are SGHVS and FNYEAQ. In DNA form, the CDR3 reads TGTGCCCGACTCGGACAGGAGAGCTCCTACGAGCAGTACTTC. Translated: CARLGQESSYEQYF.

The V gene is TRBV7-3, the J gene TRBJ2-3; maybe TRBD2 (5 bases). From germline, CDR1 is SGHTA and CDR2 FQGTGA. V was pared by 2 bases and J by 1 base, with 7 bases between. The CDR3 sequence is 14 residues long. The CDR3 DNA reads TGTGCCAGCAGCTTAGGGCGGGGCACAGATACGCAGTATTTT. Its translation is CASSLGRGTDTQYF.

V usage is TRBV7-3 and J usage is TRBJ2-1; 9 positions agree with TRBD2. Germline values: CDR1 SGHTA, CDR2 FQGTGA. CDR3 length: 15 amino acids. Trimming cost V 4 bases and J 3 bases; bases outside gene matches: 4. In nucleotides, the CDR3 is TGTGCCAGCAGCTCCCAACTAGCGGGCTACAATGAGCAGTTCTTC. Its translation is CASSSQLAGYNEQFF.

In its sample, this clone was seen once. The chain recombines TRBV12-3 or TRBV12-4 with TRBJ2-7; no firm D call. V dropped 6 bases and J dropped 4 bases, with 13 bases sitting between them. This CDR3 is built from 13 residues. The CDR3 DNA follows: TGTGCCAGCAGAAAAGGGTTCGGTTACGAGCAGTACTTC. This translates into CASRKGFGYEQYF.

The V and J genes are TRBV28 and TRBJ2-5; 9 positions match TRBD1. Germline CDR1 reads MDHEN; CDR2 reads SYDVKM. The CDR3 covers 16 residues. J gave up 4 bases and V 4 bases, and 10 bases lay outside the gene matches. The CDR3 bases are TGTGCCAGCAGTTCGGGCATGGACAGGGGAGTAGAGACCCAGTACTTC. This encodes CASSSGMDRGVETQYF. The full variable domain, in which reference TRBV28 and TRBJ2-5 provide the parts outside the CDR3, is DVKVTQSSRYLVKRTGEKVFLECVQDMDHENMFWYRQDPGLGLRLIYFSYDVKMKEKGDIPEGYSVSREKKERFSLILESASTNQTSMYLCASSSGMDRGVETQYFGPGTRLLVL.

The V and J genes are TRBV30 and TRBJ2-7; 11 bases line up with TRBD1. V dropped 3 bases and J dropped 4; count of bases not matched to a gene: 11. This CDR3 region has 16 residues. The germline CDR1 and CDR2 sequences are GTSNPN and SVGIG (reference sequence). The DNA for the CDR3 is TGTGCCTGGAGGGGATTCGGACAGGGGGCTTATTACGAGCAGTACTTC. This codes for CAWRGFGQGAYYEQYF.

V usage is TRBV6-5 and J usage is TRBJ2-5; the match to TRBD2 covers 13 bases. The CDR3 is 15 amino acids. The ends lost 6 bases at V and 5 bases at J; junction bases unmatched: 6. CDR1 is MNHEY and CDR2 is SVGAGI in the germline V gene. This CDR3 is CASRWTSGSWETQYF. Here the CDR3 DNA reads TGTGCCAGCAGATGGACTAGCGGGAGTTGGGAGACCCAGTACTTC.

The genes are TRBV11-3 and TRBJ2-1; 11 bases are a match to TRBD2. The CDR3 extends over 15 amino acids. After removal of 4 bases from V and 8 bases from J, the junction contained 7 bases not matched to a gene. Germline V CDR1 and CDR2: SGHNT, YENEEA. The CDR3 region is CASSSRLAGMDEQFF. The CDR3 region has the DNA TGTGCCAGCAGCTCCCGACTAGCGGGAATGGATGAGCAGTTCTTC. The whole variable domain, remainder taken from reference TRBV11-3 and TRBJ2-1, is EAGVVQSPRYKIIEKKQPVAFWCNPISGHNTLYWYLQNLGQGPELLIRYENEEAVDDSQLPKDRFSAERLKGVDSTLKIQPAELGDSAVYLCASSSRLAGMDEQFFGPGTRLTVL.

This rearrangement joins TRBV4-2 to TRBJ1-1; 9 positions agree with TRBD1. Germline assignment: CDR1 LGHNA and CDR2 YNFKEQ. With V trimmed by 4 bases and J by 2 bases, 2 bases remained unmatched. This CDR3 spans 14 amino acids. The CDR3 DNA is TGTGCCAGCAGCCCAACAGGGGGCAACACTGAAGCTTTCTTT. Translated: CASSPTGGNTEAFF.

The CDR3 nucleotides read TGTGCCAGCAGTCCGCCCGGGACGTCCTTGTGGGGCACTGAAGCTTTCTTT. Translation: CASSPPGTSLWGTEAFF. The gene calls are TRBV6-6 and TRBJ1-1; possibly TRBD1 for D (5 bases). Germline values: CDR1 MNHNY, CDR2 SVGAGI (reference sequence). This CDR3 region has 17 residues. Between the trimmed V and J ends, which lost 5 bases and 4 bases, there was a span of 23 bases.

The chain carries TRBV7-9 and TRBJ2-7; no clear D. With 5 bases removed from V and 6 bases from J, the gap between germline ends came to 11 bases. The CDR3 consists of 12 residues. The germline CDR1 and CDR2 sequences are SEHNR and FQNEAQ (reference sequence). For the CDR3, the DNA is TGTGCCAGCAGCGCTACAGCCGGCGAGCAGTACTTC. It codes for CASSATAGEQYF.

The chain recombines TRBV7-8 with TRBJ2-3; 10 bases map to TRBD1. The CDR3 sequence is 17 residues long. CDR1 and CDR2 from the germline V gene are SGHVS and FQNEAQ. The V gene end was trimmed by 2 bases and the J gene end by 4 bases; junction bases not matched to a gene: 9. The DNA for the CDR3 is TGTGCCAGCAGCTTAATATTTCGGGACAGGGGCCCAGATACGCAGTATTTT. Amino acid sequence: CASSLIFRDRGPDTQYF.

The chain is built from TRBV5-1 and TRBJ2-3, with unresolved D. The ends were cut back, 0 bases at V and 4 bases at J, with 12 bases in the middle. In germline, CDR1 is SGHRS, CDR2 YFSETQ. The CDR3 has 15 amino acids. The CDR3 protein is CASSLDGNSPDTQYF. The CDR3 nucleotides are TGCGCCAGCAGCTTGGACGGAAATTCACCAGATACGCAGTATTTT.

The CDR3 DNA sequence: TGTGCCACCAGCAGAGAGTTAGCAGCCATGAACACTGAAGCTTTCTTT. Protein: CATSRELAAMNTEAFF. The chain uses TRBV15 and TRBJ1-1; D gene ambiguous. This CDR3 has 16 residues. CDR1 is LNHNV, CDR2 YYDKDF, per germline (reference sequence). V was trimmed by 0 bases and J by 0 bases, leaving 11 bases between them.

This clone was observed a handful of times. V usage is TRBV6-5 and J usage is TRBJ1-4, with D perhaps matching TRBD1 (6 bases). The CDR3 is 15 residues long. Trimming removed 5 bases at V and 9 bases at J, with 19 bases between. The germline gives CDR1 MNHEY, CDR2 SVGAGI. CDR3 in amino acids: CASSPPGGEEKKLFF. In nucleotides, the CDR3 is TGTGCCAGCAGTCCCCCGGGGGGCGAGGAGAAAAAACTGTTTTTT.

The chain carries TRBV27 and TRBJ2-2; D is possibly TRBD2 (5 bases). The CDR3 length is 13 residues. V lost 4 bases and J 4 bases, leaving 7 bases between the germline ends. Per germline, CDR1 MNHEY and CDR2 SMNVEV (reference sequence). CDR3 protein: CASSSEGTGELFF. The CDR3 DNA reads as TGTGCCAGCAGTTCTGAGGGCACCGGGGAGCTGTTTTTT.